The 23 T cell receptor beta chains in this list originate from one sample, sequenced in a study of T cells expressing NK-cell markers. TCRdb reprocessed the 5' RACE reads and reports one entry per CDR3 protein, with no DNA. Its table records 160,000 or so distinct CDR3 sequences. The material sequenced was blood T cells: a sorted CD56 or NKG2C T cell subset, CD4+ or CD8+ T cells, or bulk PBMC T cells (not recorded which). Receptors originate from a woman between 18 and 69 years old in good health.

The chain employs TRBV16 and TRBJ2-1. The germline V gene has CDR1 KGHSY and CDR2 FQNENV. This CDR3 contains 14 residues. The CDR3 loop is CASTPTRRNNEQFF.

J is TRBJ1-6 and V is TRBV20-1; the D call of TRBD1 rests on TCRdb alone, since no DNA is present to check it. This CDR3 is 13 amino acids long. From germline, CDR1 is DFQATT and CDR2 SNEGSKA (reference sequence). CDR3 residues: CSARQGKTPPLHF.

This rearrangement joins TRBV9 to TRBJ2-7; the D call from TCRdb, TRBD1, cannot be confirmed without DNA. CDR3 size: 16 residues. Germline-derived CDR1 and CDR2 are SGDLS and YYNGEE. The CDR3 reads CASSVEVSGAPYEQYF.

CDR3 loop: CSVGTLYEQYF. The chain joins TRBV29-1 to TRBJ2-7. The CDR3 loop spans 11 amino acids. CDR1 is SQVTM and CDR2 is ANQGSEA in the germline V gene.

The J gene is TRBJ2-1, the V gene TRBV2; TCRdb lists TRBD1, though no DNA is available to test this call. CDR1 and CDR2 (germline): SNHLY, FYNNEI. CDR3 size: 14 residues. CDR3 residues: CASSERGREGKQFF.

The V gene is TRBV12-3 or TRBV12-4, the J gene TRBJ2-7. CDR3 size: 15 residues. CDR3 residues: CASSLAGFKVYEQYF.

The V and J genes are TRBV5-5 and TRBJ2-1; TCRdb names TRBD1, which stays unverified in the absence of DNA. The CDR3 consists of 14 residues. Germline V CDR1 and CDR2: SGHKS, YYEKEE (reference sequence). CDR3 amino acids: CASRGAGRYNEQFF.

V usage is TRBV12-3 or TRBV12-4 and J usage is TRBJ1-3. CDR3 size: 14 residues. This CDR3 reads CASSQTESGNTIYF.

The gene calls are TRBV5-1 and TRBJ2-5; TCRdb indicates TRBD2, and absent DNA this call remains unverified. The CDR3 runs to 12 residues. Germline loops: CDR1 SGHRS, CDR2 YFSETQ. The CDR3 protein is CASRREEETQYF. Based on the CDR3 plus reference TRBV5-1 and TRBJ2-5, the full variable domain is KAGVTQTPRYLIKTRGQQVTLSCSPISGHRSVSWYQQTPGQGLQFLFEYFSETQRNKGNFPGRFSGRQFSNSRSEMNVSTLELGDSALYLCASRREEETQYFGPGTRLLVL.

V gene TRBV7-2 combines with J gene TRBJ2-7; with no DNA, the TCRdb D assignment of TRBD2 cannot be verified. This CDR3 contains 16 residues. Germline-derived CDR1 and CDR2 are SGHTA and FQGNSA. CDR3 in amino acids: CASSRTSGMSSYEQYF.

The rearrangement links TRBV25-1 to TRBJ1-3. CDR1 and CDR2 from the germline V gene are MGHDK and SYGVNS. The CDR3 totals 17 residues. The CDR3 protein is CASSELEGRVGGNTIYF.

The chain recombines TRBV5-4 with TRBJ2-1; TCRdb calls TRBD1, which cannot be checked without DNA. Germline values: CDR1 SGHNT, CDR2 YYREEE (reference sequence). There are 16 residues in the CDR3. Here the CDR3 reads CASSLAYGAAGGEQFF.

The chain carries TRBV28 and TRBJ2-7. This CDR3 has 11 residues. Per germline, CDR1 MDHEN and CDR2 SYDVKM. This CDR3 is CASSLGDRYYF.

CDR3 sequence: CASSRSSENNSPLHF. The chain has TRBV5-1 and TRBJ1-6. CDR3 length equals 15 residues. Germline values: CDR1 SGHRS, CDR2 YFSETQ. The whole variable domain, filled in from reference TRBV5-1 and TRBJ1-6, reads KAGVTQTPRYLIKTRGQQVTLSCSPISGHRSVSWYQQTPGQGLQFLFEYFSETQRNKGNFPGRFSGRQFSNSRSEMNVSTLELGDSALYLCASSRSSENNSPLHFGNGTRLTVT.

V and J are TRBV24-1 and TRBJ2-1; TCRdb's D call of TRBD1 is untestable without DNA. Germline V gives CDR1 KGHDR, CDR2 SFDVKD. The CDR3 is 14 residues long. The CDR3 loop reads CATSDVTGNNEQFF.

CDR3 region: CASSQDRDEKLFF. The chain uses TRBV7-8 and TRBJ1-4; TCRdb names TRBD1, which stays unverified in the absence of DNA. CDR1 is SGHVS and CDR2 is FQNEAQ in the germline V gene. CDR3 length: 13 amino acids.

This CDR3 reads CSARARNEKLFF. V is TRBV20-1 and J is TRBJ1-4. Germline V gene data show CDR1 as DFQATT and CDR2 as SNEGSKA (reference sequence). The CDR3 extends over 12 amino acids.

This chain links TRBV3-1 with TRBJ1-2; TCRdb's D call, TRBD1, is unchecked because there is no DNA. Germline-derived CDR1 and CDR2 are LGHDT and YNNKEL (reference sequence). The CDR3 consists of 14 residues. This CDR3 reads CASSQTQGAYGYTF.

The chain joins TRBV2 to TRBJ2-1; the D gene TCRdb calls, TRBD1, cannot be checked with no DNA. Germline CDR1 is SNHLY and CDR2 is FYNNEI. The CDR3 runs to 15 residues. This CDR3 reads CASSESWGRESEQFF.

The chain couples TRBV2 to TRBJ2-7; TCRdb reports TRBD1, a call that lacks DNA to check it against. This CDR3 region has 13 residues. Germline loops: CDR1 SNHLY, CDR2 FYNNEI. This chain's CDR3 is CASSGDRVFEQYF.

The J gene is TRBJ1-5, the V gene TRBV7-2; with no DNA, the TCRdb D assignment of TRBD1 cannot be verified. CDR3 length: 15 residues. Germline CDR1 is SGHTA and CDR2 is FQGNSA. The CDR3 reads CASSQGGGSNQPQHF.

The chain combines TRBV9 with TRBJ2-2. The CDR3 is 14 amino acids. Germline V gene data show CDR1 as SGDLS and CDR2 as YYNGEE. CDR3 sequence: CASSDRTATGELFF.

The CDR3: CASSPPTSGAYTEAFF. The chain combines TRBV7-4 with TRBJ1-1; TCRdb outputs TRBD1, but without DNA this stays unchecked. This CDR3 region has 16 residues. Germline V gives CDR1 SGHVT, CDR2 SQSDAQ. Full variable domain (rest looked up from reference TRBV7-4 and TRBJ1-1): GAGVSQSPRYKVAKRGRDVALRCDSISGHVTLYWYRQTLGQGSEVLTYSQSDAQRDKSGRPSGRFSAERPERSVSTLKIQRTEQGDSAVYLCASSPPTSGAYTEAFFGQGTRLTVV.